This TCR beta chain was recorded in a study of T cells in Graves' hyperthyroidism and ophthalmopathy (dated by TCRdb to between 2019 and 2020). Study-wide context: Peripheral blood samples were taken at initial diagnosis, before any treatment was given. TCR V-J signatures able to tell the groups apart were searched for in a discovery cohort of some 97 patients, of whom approximately 40 had Graves' ophthalmopathy and some 60 had stable Graves' hyperthyroidism. Prospective prediction of ophthalmopathy was tested in an independent validation cohort of some 19 hyperthyroidism patients and 15 to 17 patients who later progressed to ophthalmopathy. The approximately 90 discovery patients were divided at random into training and test sets in a 7:3 ratio. In more than 5 Graves' hyperthyroidism patients, the study also compared T-cell repertoires from thyroid tissue with T-cell repertoires from blood. After sampling, hyperthyroidism patients received methimazole starting at 30 mg daily, and ophthalmopathy patients received high-dose intravenous methylprednisolone. TCR Vbeta CDR3 sequencing of 120 to 150 peripheral blood samples (around 45 ophthalmopathy, about 74 hyperthyroidism and roughly 17 progressor patients) is reported in the paper.

Ophthalmopathy patients had moderately to severely active disease, with a Clinical Activity Score of 3 or more, a NOSPECS grade of 4 or more, and a disease duration of less than 3 months. Patients with uncontrolled infections, other autoimmune diseases, pregnancy or lactation were excluded. Diagnoses were established on the basis of clinical symptoms, serum thyroxine and TRAb, thyroid ultrasound, and orbital computed tomography. PBMCs were separated from 10 ml of fresh peripheral blood using Ficoll-Paque density gradient centrifugation. Total RNA was extracted with Trizol reagent, and quality was checked on an Agilent 2100 Bioanalyzer. Amplification of TCR beta CDR3 regions was carried out from RNA transcripts. For the first round of RT-PCR on the TCR CDR3, the HTBI primer set was used together with the Qiagen OneStep RT-PCR kit. Libraries were constructed in a second round of multiplex PCR, after which size selection and purification were carried out. The libraries were sequenced on an Illumina HiSeq2000 using paired-end 100 bp reads. From the authors' description of their analysis: SOAPnuke was used to process the raw data, removing reads that contained adapters or uncalled bases, had a mean Phred below 15, or lacked an exact match to the constant primer or identifier. High-quality paired reads were merged using COPE v1.2.5, and each unique nucleotide sequence was defined as a clonotype. MiTCR v1.1 was used to align the clonotypes against IMGT TRBV, TRBD and TRBJ reference segments. Analysis was restricted to V-J combinations with a frequency above 0.0001, which covered roughly 99% of repertoires. A TCS score was defined as the ratio between F50 (clonal expansion) and ExV (chaos), using BLOSUM62-based TCRdist between CDR3 peptides within each V-J. Welch's t-statistics and random forest reduced some 510 V-J features to roughly 13, which were used in a naive Bayes classifier (R e1071). TCRdb reanalyzed the raw reads on its own, using fastp at Q25 for trimming and MiXCR for clone calling, and kept in-frame beta chains. For every CDR3 protein sequence, its rows merge into one entry that carries the most common genes and DNA. The V and J calls, along with clone size, are taken from TCRdb and not from the paper's own processing. A total of roughly 530,000 distinct CDR3 sequences appear in this sample, 15% to 20% of them only once. The ten largest clones take up roughly a sixth of the sample.

Points the paper makes about the study in general: Most expanded thyroid clonotypes (frequency above 0.001) were also found in blood, which suggests that blood repertoires may mirror thyroid immune responses. Ophthalmopathy was separated from stable hyperthyroidism by a 13 V-J signature model, with 85% to 90% sensitivity and around 81% specificity obtained in cross-validation and 80%/75% obtained in testing. No statistical method was used to fix the sample size in advance, and group allocation was not hidden from the investigators. In validation, the model predicted progression to ophthalmopathy a median of 6.5 months before onset, with approximately 70% sensitivity and 72.22% specificity.

At least ten counts were recorded for this clonotype. This clone's antigen is unknown. Base qualities are not at hand, and no much larger clone is one base apart. The clonotype comes from a woman between 18 and 29 years old with Graves' ophthalmopathy. The sample was blood.

CDR3 sequence: CASSLSASGGNEQFF. The DNA sequence reads TGTGCCAGCAGTTTATCGGCTAGCGGGGGCAATGAGCAGTTCTTC. The chain employs TRBV12-3 or TRBV12-4 and TRBJ2-1, with 10 middle bases fitting TRBD2. Taken from cysteine to phenylalanine, the CDR3 has 15 residues. Just CDR3 DNA is preserved here, 45 bases in frame from base 1. Ends trimmed: V by 2 bases, J by 6 bases; bases unmatched to a gene: 4.